This note documents a single T cell receptor beta chain sequence. The CDR3 sequence is 16 residues long. Germline values: CDR1 LGHNA, CDR2 YSLEER. With V trimmed by 5 bases and J by 6 bases, 11 bases remained unmatched. In the source study's methods: For nucleated cells, counts were estimated from reference gene primer amplification. The data were produced by immunoSEQ multiplex PCR, yet TCRdb's version contains in-frame clones alone and is incomplete. The V and J calls and clone size come from that table; D and trimming were worked out from the DNA. The sample consists of around 100,000 clones, around 83% of them appearing once. The data were taken from a study of blood T cell repertoires in COVID-19. Turning to the study itself: COVID-19 samples collected from the United States, Italy and Spain covered acute and convalescent phases. T cells, B-cell-depleted T cells, or PBMCs supplied cDNA or gDNA.

This clonotype originated in a human donor in a cohort sampled during active COVID-19. Sequencing was performed on peripheral blood. The chain has TRBV4-3 and TRBJ2-1; 9 positions agree with TRBD2. Written as DNA, the CDR3 is TGCGCCAGCAGCTCTCGACTAGCGGCTTTATTCAATGAGCAGTTCTTC. Translated: CASSSRLAALFNEQFF.